This T cell receptor beta chain emerged from a study of blood T cell repertoires in COVID-19. Germline CDR1 is SGHTA and CDR2 is FQGNSA. This CDR3 is built from 13 residues. Deletions cut 5 bases from V and 5 bases from J, with 12 bases between. This clone was counted between two and nine times. Under the authors' procedure: Reference gene primers were amplified, and this amplification served to estimate nucleated cell counts. The table came from immunoSEQ multiplex PCR; TCRdb's copy has only in-frame clones and leaves some out. That table supplies the V and J calls and clone size; D and trimming were determined from the DNA. The table lists about 90,000 clones, 60% to 80% of them singletons.

Specimen: peripheral blood. The receptor comes from a woman at least 80 years old with acute or convalescent COVID-19. The rearrangement joins TRBV7-2 to TRBJ1-2, with D unresolved. The CDR3 bases are TGTGCCAGCAGCAAGCCGGGAGGTTATGGCTACACCTTC. Protein: CASSKPGGYGYTF.